This T cell receptor beta chain was recorded in a study of T cell responses to AZD1222 COVID-19 vaccine. Clones were sequenced by immunoSEQ multiplex PCR, and TCRdb holds only the in-frame ones, with some missing. Of under 150,000 clones listed, 80% to 95% were seen once; the top ten hold roughly 1%. Germline V gene lookup returns CDR1 GTSNPN and CDR2 SVGIG (reference sequence). This CDR3 region has 14 residues. V shed 5 bases and J shed 1 base, with 14 bases lying between them. With regard to this clone: Its antigen is not known.

The study, taken as a whole, reports: Spike-specific TCR breadth and depth both grew after two AZD1222 doses.

The sequence came from an adult who received the AZD1222 COVID-19 vaccine. V is TRBV30 and J is TRBJ1-1; no clear D. The sample consisted of peripheral blood, taken 28 days after the second AZD1222 dose. The CDR3 loop is CAWERTQANTEAFF. The CDR3 bases are TGTGCCTGGGAAAGGACTCAAGCGAACACTGAAGCTTTCTTT.